The 18 T cell receptor beta chains given below trace back to one sample, sequenced in a study of T cells after yellow fever vaccination. TCRdb reprocessed the 5' RACE reads with MiXCR, giving one entry per CDR3 protein. In the table there are about 320,000 distinct CDR3 sequences, around 4.5% of which are singletons. The specimen comprised PBMCs, sampled 15 days after the yellow fever booster vaccination. The receptors derive from a man younger than 35 who received the YFV17D yellow fever vaccine.

This clonotype was detected many times. The chain has TRBV5-1 and TRBJ2-1; a weak D match, TRBD1 (6 bases). This CDR3 has 14 residues. V was cut by 2 bases and J by 0 bases, with 6 bases left in between. The V gene's germline CDR1 is SGHRS and CDR2 YFSETQ. CDR3 region: CASSLQGSYNEQFF. CDR3 sequence (DNA): TGCGCCAGCAGCTTACAGGGCTCCTACAATGAGCAGTTCTTC.

This clonotype has a count of ten or more. V gene TRBV25-1 combines with J gene TRBJ2-2, with 7 bases fitting TRBD1. The V and J ends lost 2 bases and 6 bases, in that order; junction bases with no gene match: 6. This CDR3 contains 15 residues. Germline V gives CDR1 MGHDK, CDR2 SYGVNS. In nucleotides, the CDR3 is TGTGCCAGCAGTGAACAGGGGGTAATCCCCGGGGAGCTGTTTTTT. Protein sequence: CASSEQGVIPGELFF.

V and J are TRBV20-1 and TRBJ2-3; D perhaps matches TRBD2 (5 bases). This CDR3 comprises 14 residues. Germline CDR1 reads DFQATT; CDR2 reads SNEGSKA (reference sequence). The V and J ends lost 3 bases and 0 bases respectively, with 10 bases between them. CDR3 in DNA: TGCAGTGCTAGCTCCAGCGGAAGCACAGATACGCAGTATTTT. This gives the protein CSASSSGSTDTQYF.

This clonotype came up many times. The chain employs TRBV20-1 and TRBJ1-2, with 7 bases aligning to TRBD1. CDR1 is DFQATT and CDR2 is SNEGSKA in the germline V gene (reference sequence). J was trimmed by 2 bases and V by 5 bases; bases with no gene match: 5. The CDR3 contains 13 residues. Written as DNA, the CDR3 is TGCAGTGCTTTTAGGGACAGCAACTATGGCTACACCTTC. It encodes CSAFRDSNYGYTF.

Ten or more counts support this clonotype. The genes are TRBV5-1 and TRBJ1-5; D ambiguous. The CDR3 extends over 17 amino acids. V lost 5 bases and J lost 0, with 18 bases in between. The germline CDR1 and CDR2 sequences are SGHRS and YFSETQ. The CDR3 region is CASRFRGGHLSNQPQHF. The CDR3 coding sequence is TGCGCCAGCAGATTCCGGGGAGGGCACCTTAGCAATCAGCCCCAGCATTTT.

This chain's CDR3 is CSAGPGGGADTQYF. In DNA form, the CDR3 reads TGCAGTGCTGGCCCTGGCGGGGGGGCGGATACGCAGTATTTT. The V call is TRBV20-1, the J call TRBJ2-3; 9 nucleotides align to TRBD2. The CDR3 is 14 residues long. The J segment lost 6 bases and the V segment lost 5 bases, leaving 9 bases of the junction unmatched. Germline CDR1 DFQATT, CDR2 SNEGSKA (reference sequence).

This clonotype was counted at least ten times. This chain joins TRBV7-2 and TRBJ1-3; D is unclear. V was cut by 6 bases and J by 2 bases, with 14 bases left in between. The CDR3 runs 15 residues. CDR1 is SGHTA, CDR2 FQGNSA, per germline. CDR3 sequence: CASSLGLGAGNTIYF. CDR3 DNA: TGTGCCAGCAGTCTAGGGCTAGGAGCTGGAAACACCATATATTTT.

This clonotype occurred many times. The chain employs TRBV20-1 and TRBJ2-3, with unresolved D. Between the trimmed V and J ends, which lost 5 bases and 5 bases, there was a span of 11 bases. This CDR3 has 12 amino acids. CDR1 DFQATT and CDR2 SNEGSKA come from the germline V gene (reference sequence). The CDR3 loop reads CSAPSSGDTQYF. The CDR3 region has the DNA TGCAGTGCTCCTAGTAGTGGAGATACGCAGTATTTT.

The V and J genes are TRBV20-1 and TRBJ1-4; TRBD1 matches 7 bases. CDR1 is DFQATT, CDR2 SNEGSKA, per germline (reference sequence). The V gene end was trimmed by 3 bases and the J gene end by 5 bases; junction bases not matched to a gene: 0. The CDR3 totals 12 residues. The chain's CDR3 is CSARTGNEKLFF. CDR3 nucleotide sequence: TGCAGTGCTAGGACAGGGAATGAAAAACTGTTTTTT.

This chain uses TRBV7-9 with TRBJ2-7, with TRBD2 as a possible D gene (6 bases). Trimming pared 1 base from V and 2 bases from J, leaving 18 bases between. In germline, CDR1 is SEHNR, CDR2 FQNEAQ (reference sequence). The CDR3 contains 17 residues. CDR3 in amino acids: CASSLGSGGAKTYEQYF. CDR3 in DNA: TGTGCCAGCAGCTTAGGGTCAGGAGGGGCGAAAACCTACGAGCAGTACTTC.

The chain has TRBV5-1 and TRBJ2-7; D not resolved. Germline V gives CDR1 SGHRS, CDR2 YFSETQ. Trimming left V 4 bases short and J 6 bases short, with 14 bases between. The CDR3 extends over 13 amino acids. The CDR3 coding sequence is TGCGCCAGCAGCATCCTGCAGTCCGGCGAGCAGTACTTC. Its protein product is CASSILQSGEQYF.

The sample holds a few counts of this clonotype. DNA for the CDR3: TGTGCCAGCAGCAGGAGCGGGGGGGGCAATCAGCCCCAGCATTTT. Its translation: CASSRSGGGNQPQHF. The chain couples TRBV5-6 to TRBJ1-5; tentative D call: TRBD1 (5 bases). This CDR3 has 15 residues. In germline, CDR1 is SGHDT, CDR2 YYEEEE. With 4 bases removed from V and 2 bases from J, the gap between germline ends came to 13 bases. Complete variable domain (other parts from reference TRBV5-6 and TRBJ1-5): DAGVTQSPTHLIKTRGQQVTLRCSPKSGHDTVSWYQQALGQGPQFIFQYYEEEERQRGNFPDRFSGHQFPNYSSELNVNALLLGDSALYLCASSRSGGGNQPQHFGDGTRLSIL.

This clonotype was observed at least ten times. The chain uses TRBV6-6 and TRBJ2-7; maybe TRBD1 (6 bases). V lost 0 bases and J 5 bases, leaving 8 bases between the germline ends. The CDR3 runs 13 residues. CDR1 and CDR2 (germline): MNHNY, SVGAGI (reference sequence). The CDR3 nucleotides are TGTGCCAGCAGTTACTCACAGGGCCACGAGCAGTACTTC. It encodes CASSYSQGHEQYF.

This clonotype showed up just a few times. This chain's CDR3 is CASSYSGGSGVDEQFF. DNA of the CDR3: TGTGCCAGCAGTTACTCCGGGGGGTCCGGAGTTGATGAGCAGTTCTTC. The V call is TRBV6-5, the J call TRBJ2-1, with 7 bases aligning to TRBD2. With 0 bases clipped from V and 8 bases from J, the junction kept 10 bases outside the gene matches. The CDR3 runs 16 residues. The germline CDR1 and CDR2 sequences are MNHEY and SVGAGI.

This clonotype was detected ten times or more. The chain recombines TRBV6-5 with TRBJ1-5; D is ambiguous. Trimming cost V 5 bases and J 3 bases, with 11 bases left between them. CDR3 length: 14 amino acids. From germline, CDR1 is MNHEY and CDR2 SVGAGI. Written as DNA, the CDR3 is TGTGCCAGCAGTGCGGGGAGTCTCAATCAGCCCCAGCATTTT. Protein sequence: CASSAGSLNQPQHF.

The chain's CDR3 is CASRGQEASYEQYV. Here the CDR3 DNA reads TGTGCCAGCAGGGGACAGGAGGCTTCCTACGAGCAGTACGTC. The chain carries TRBV27 and TRBJ2-7; 8 bases map to TRBD1. V shed 6 bases, J shed 1 base, and the junction held 5 bases outside the gene matches. In germline, CDR1 is MNHEY, CDR2 SMNVEV (reference sequence). The CDR3 has 14 amino acids.

This clonotype has a count of ten or more. This chain joins TRBV4-3 and TRBJ2-7; D is unresolved. Trimming took off 0 bases at V and 2 bases at J, with 14 bases between the two ends. The CDR3 contains 16 residues. CDR1 and CDR2 (germline): LGHNA, YSLEER. CDR3 bases: TGCGCCAGCAGCCAAGAAACCGACGGTACTACCTACGAGCAGTACGTC. Protein: CASSQETDGTTYEQYV.

The table lists this clonotype with a few counts. The chain combines TRBV25-1 with TRBJ1-1; 7 nucleotides line up with TRBD1. J gave up 7 bases and V 6 bases, and 11 bases lay outside the gene matches. There are 14 residues in the CDR3. From germline, CDR1 is MGHDK and CDR2 SYGVNS. CDR3 nucleotide sequence: TGTGCCAGCAGGGAGACAGGGCGGGCGGGTGAAGCTTTCTTT. Translated, it gives CASRETGRAGEAFF.